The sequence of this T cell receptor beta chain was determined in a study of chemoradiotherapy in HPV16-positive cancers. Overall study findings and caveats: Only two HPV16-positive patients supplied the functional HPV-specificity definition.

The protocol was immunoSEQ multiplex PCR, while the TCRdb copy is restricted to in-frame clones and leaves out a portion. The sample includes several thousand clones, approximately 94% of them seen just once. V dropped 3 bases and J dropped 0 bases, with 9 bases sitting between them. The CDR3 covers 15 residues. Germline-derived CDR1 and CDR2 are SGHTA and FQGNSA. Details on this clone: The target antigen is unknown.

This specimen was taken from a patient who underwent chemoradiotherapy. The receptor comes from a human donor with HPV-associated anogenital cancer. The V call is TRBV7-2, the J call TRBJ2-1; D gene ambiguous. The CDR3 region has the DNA TGTGCCAGCAGCTTCGGCTGGGGCTCCTACAATGAGCAGTTCTTC. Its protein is CASSFGWGSYNEQFF. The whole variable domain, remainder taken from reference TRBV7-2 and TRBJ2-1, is GAGVSQSPSNKVTEKGKDVELRCDPISGHTALYWYRQSLGQGLEFLIYFQGNSAPDKSGLPSDRFSAERTGGSVSTLTIQRTQQEDSAVYLCASSFGWGSYNEQFFGPGTRLTVL.